The 22 T cell receptor beta chains given below trace back to one sample, sequenced in a study of early T cells in non-severe SARS-CoV-2 infection. Using its own MiXCR run on the 5' RACE reads, TCRdb lists one record per CDR3 protein. Among about 70,000 distinct CDR3 sequences listed, about 4.9% were seen once. This specimen consisted of whole blood, obtained at baseline. The receptor source for this set is an adult who was a healthcare worker with PCR-confirmed SARS-CoV-2 infection or an uninfected control (not recorded which). The donor label of this sample is uncertain.

This clonotype appeared a few times. The gene calls are TRBV20-1 and TRBJ1-1; TRBD1 is a possible D gene (5 bases). The germline gives CDR1 DFQATT, CDR2 SNEGSKA (reference sequence). V gave up 0 bases and J gave up 6 bases, with 11 bases separating them. The CDR3 length is 13 residues. The DNA for the CDR3 is TGCAGTGCTAGAGATCCGGGGGACCCTGAAGCTTTCTTT. Translating gives CSARDPGDPEAFF.

The chain uses TRBV12-3 or TRBV12-4 and TRBJ2-1; 10 bases fit TRBD2. V lost 6 bases, J lost 4 bases, and 6 bases stayed unmatched. The CDR3 covers 15 residues. CDR3 nucleotide sequence: TGTGCCAGCAGACCCCCTAGCGGGGGTTACAATGAGCAGTTCTTC. Translated, it gives CASRPPSGGYNEQFF.

The chain carries TRBV27 and TRBJ2-1; D may be TRBD2 (6 bases). The CDR3 has 14 residues. Germline CDR1 and CDR2: MNHEY and SMNVEV (reference sequence). Trimming cost V 7 bases and J 4 bases, with 14 bases left between them. CDR3 protein: CASNRGISYNEQFF. CDR3 DNA sequence: TGTGCCAGCAACCGGGGGATTAGTTACAATGAGCAGTTCTTC.

This clonotype was seen ten or more times. The chain links TRBV6-5 to TRBJ1-1, with D possibly being TRBD1 (5 bases). This CDR3 spans 12 amino acids. CDR1 and CDR2 (germline): MNHEY, SVGAGI. Between the trimmed V and J ends, which lost 7 bases and 2 bases, there was a span of 8 bases. The CDR3 region has the DNA TGTGCCAGCAACAGGCCCAACACTGAAGCTTTCTTT. Its protein product is CASNRPNTEAFF.

This clonotype was seen at least ten times. The rearrangement links TRBV6-1 to TRBJ1-5; no reliable D call. Per the germline V gene, CDR1 is MNHNS and CDR2 is SASEGT. This CDR3 spans 15 amino acids. V was pared by 8 bases and J by 2 bases, with 16 bases between. CDR3 protein: CASQTEILGNQPQHF. The CDR3 nucleotides are TGTGCCAGCCAAACAGAGATCCTGGGCAATCAGCCCCAGCATTTT.

Only a few counts were recorded for this clonotype. This sequence joins TRBV5-1 and TRBJ1-2, with 8 nucleotides matching TRBD1. Germline V gene data show CDR1 as SGHRS and CDR2 as YFSETQ. V shed 4 bases, J shed 4 bases, and the junction held 6 bases outside the gene matches. The CDR3 is made up of 14 amino acids. CDR3 in amino acids: CASSLGQGLYGYTF. CDR3 nucleotide sequence: TGCGCCAGCAGCCTTGGACAGGGCCTCTATGGCTACACCTTC.

This clonotype has a count of ten or more. This chain links TRBV11-3 with TRBJ1-1; D is perhaps TRBD1 (6 bases). Germline CDR1 and CDR2: SGHNT and YENEEA. The CDR3 consists of 14 residues. With 0 bases removed from V and 6 bases from J, the gap between germline ends came to 11 bases. CDR3 sequence (DNA): TGTGCCAGCAGCTTAGAGGGGGCGAGCTCTGAAGCTTTCTTT. Protein: CASSLEGASSEAFF.

CDR3 loop: CASVPTQVSWTEAFF. The CDR3, as DNA: TGTGCCAGCGTCCCAACACAGGTTTCATGGACTGAAGCTTTCTTT. The gene calls are TRBV16 and TRBJ1-1; maybe TRBD1 (5 bases). The V gene lost 8 bases and the J gene lost 5 bases, with 21 bases spanning the gap. Germline values: CDR1 KGHSY, CDR2 FQNENV. The CDR3 runs to 15 residues.

V usage is TRBV5-1 and J usage is TRBJ2-2, with 10 bases fitting TRBD2. Germline CDR1 is SGHRS and CDR2 is YFSETQ. This CDR3 is 16 amino acids long. V was pared by 4 bases and J by 1 base, with 4 bases of the junction left unmatched. CDR3 DNA sequence: TGCGCCAGCAGCCTAAGACTAGCGGGGAACACCGGGGAGCTGTTTTTT. Its protein is CASSLRLAGNTGELFF.

V and J are TRBV10-1 and TRBJ2-3, with D perhaps TRBD1 (6 bases). V gave up 3 bases and J gave up 2 bases, with 12 bases separating them. Looked up from germline, CDR1 is WNHNN and CDR2 is SYGVQD (reference sequence). This CDR3 region has 15 residues. The CDR3 coding sequence is TGCGCCAGCAGTGATGGGGGCGCAGCCACAGATACGCAGTATTTT. It is translated as CASSDGGAATDTQYF.

This clonotype was observed many times. The chain combines TRBV6-5 with TRBJ1-2; 7 nucleotides match TRBD1. Germline values: CDR1 MNHEY, CDR2 SVGAGI. V shed 3 bases and J 8 bases; nucleotides not matched to a gene: 18. CDR3 length: 17 residues. In nucleotides, the CDR3 is TGTGCCAGCAGTTATTTGGCGGAGAACGACAGGGTTAGAGGCTACACCTTC. Translation: CASSYLAENDRVRGYTF.

This clonotype showed up many times. V and J are TRBV4-2 and TRBJ2-7; 7 bases match TRBD1. The germline V gene encodes CDR1 LGHNA and CDR2 YNFKEQ. CDR3 length: 16 residues. Germline trimming cut 4 bases from V and 0 bases from J; bases unmatched to any gene: 9. For the CDR3, the DNA is TGTGCCAGCAGCCGGAACGACAGGGATCCCTCCTACGAGCAGTACTTC. Amino acids: CASSRNDRDPSYEQYF.

Regarding this clonotype: This may arise from a read error, as a much more abundant clone is one base away. V gene TRBV13 combines with J gene TRBJ2-3; 8 positions match TRBD1. The CDR3 runs to 15 residues. The V segment lost 6 bases and the J segment 7 bases; nucleotides outside the gene matches: 12. The germline V gene has CDR1 PRHDT and CDR2 FYEKMQ (reference sequence). As DNA, the CDR3 is TGTGCCAGCAGACCGACAGGGGAAGGGCCTAATACGCAGTATTTT. Protein: CASRPTGEGPNTQYF. Looking up the rest from reference TRBV13 and TRBJ2-3 gives the full variable domain: AAGVIQSPRHLIKEKRETATLKCYPIPRHDTVYWYQQGPGQDPQFLISFYEKMQSDKGSIPDRFSAQQFSDYHSELNMSSLELGDSALYFCASRPTGEGPNTQYFGPGTRLTVL.

This clonotype has a count of ten or more. The J gene is TRBJ2-1, the V gene TRBV20-1, with 10 nucleotides matching TRBD2. The length of the CDR3 is 15 residues. The junction had 9 bases not matched to a gene; V was cut back by 6 bases and J by 4 bases. Germline loops: CDR1 DFQATT, CDR2 SNEGSKA (reference sequence). This CDR3 reads CSAESGTSAYNEQFF. Here the CDR3 DNA reads TGCAGTGCGGAATCCGGGACTAGCGCTTACAATGAGCAGTTCTTC.

This clonotype occurred a few times. This rearrangement joins TRBV5-1 to TRBJ2-1; D is undetermined. The CDR3 has 13 amino acids. Trimming shortened V by 3 bases and J by 4 bases, and 8 bases separated the two germline ends. Germline V gives CDR1 SGHRS, CDR2 YFSETQ. CDR3 in DNA: TGCGCCAGCAGCTCCGGGCCATACAATGAGCAGTTCTTC. It translates to CASSSGPYNEQFF.

The table lists this clonotype with many counts. J is TRBJ1-6 and V is TRBV20-1; D may be TRBD1 (6 bases). CDR3 length equals 17 residues. Germline V CDR1 and CDR2: DFQATT, SNEGSKA (reference sequence). Trimming left V 3 bases short and J 6 bases short, with 21 bases between. DNA of the CDR3: TGCAGTGCTAGCCGCGCCTTCGGGGACATTTTTAATTCACCCCTCCACTTT. This gives the protein CSASRAFGDIFNSPLHF.

This clonotype was observed a handful of times. J is TRBJ1-1 and V is TRBV19, with D possibly being TRBD1 (5 bases). Trimming removed 7 bases at V and 10 bases at J, with 19 bases between. Germline assignment: CDR1 LNHDA and CDR2 SQIVND (reference sequence). This CDR3 spans 13 amino acids. In DNA, the CDR3 is TGTGCCAGTACAATAGGGGCCCAATTACCAGCTTTCTTT. This translates into CASTIGAQLPAFF.

A few counts support this clonotype. The rearrangement links TRBV7-9 to TRBJ2-7; TRBD1 agrees at 9 bases. Trimming cost V 5 bases and J 2 bases; bases outside gene matches: 7. The CDR3 has 15 residues. Germline V gene lookup returns CDR1 SEHNR and CDR2 FQNEAQ (reference sequence). This CDR3 reads CASSKGTGFPYEQYF. The CDR3 region has the DNA TGTGCCAGCAGCAAGGGGACAGGGTTCCCCTACGAGCAGTACTTC.

In its sample, this clonotype was seen a few times. The chain combines TRBV5-6 with TRBJ2-7; D unresolved. Per the germline V gene, CDR1 is SGHDT and CDR2 is YYEEEE. The CDR3 sequence is 12 residues long. V gave up 0 bases and J gave up 6 bases, with 7 bases separating them. The CDR3 sequence is CASSLGSGEQYF. The CDR3 coding sequence is TGTGCCAGCAGCTTGGGGTCGGGCGAGCAGTACTTC.

This clonotype has more than one count but fewer than ten. CDR3 sequence reads: CASNRAGGRTNTGELFF. In DNA form, the CDR3 reads TGTGCCAGCAATCGTGCGGGGGGCCGGACGAACACCGGGGAGCTGTTTTTT. This chain connects TRBV6-2 or TRBV6-3 to TRBJ2-2; 8 bases align to TRBD2. V was pared by 7 bases and J by 0 bases, with 10 bases of the junction left unmatched. Germline values: CDR1 MNHEY, CDR2 SVGEGT. The CDR3 consists of 17 residues.

The chain has TRBV27 and TRBJ1-5, with D maybe TRBD1 (5 bases). Germline V CDR1 and CDR2: MNHEY, SMNVEV (reference sequence). The CDR3 loop spans 13 amino acids. The V end lost 5 bases, the J end lost 7 bases, and 12 bases lay between the germline ends. The CDR3 is CASSPQWDQPQHF. The CDR3, as DNA: TGTGCCAGCAGTCCCCAGTGGGACCAGCCCCAGCATTTT.

This clonotype was seen ten or more times. The chain links TRBV20-1 to TRBJ1-4; 8 positions agree with TRBD1. Germline assignment: CDR1 DFQATT and CDR2 SNEGSKA (reference sequence). The trim removed 7 bases at V and 1 base at J, leaving 14 bases unmatched. The CDR3 sequence is 17 residues long. CDR3 sequence (DNA): TGCAGTGGAGGGGAACAGGGGGTCTTTGGAACTAATGAAAAACTGTTTTTT. It specifies CSGGEQGVFGTNEKLFF.